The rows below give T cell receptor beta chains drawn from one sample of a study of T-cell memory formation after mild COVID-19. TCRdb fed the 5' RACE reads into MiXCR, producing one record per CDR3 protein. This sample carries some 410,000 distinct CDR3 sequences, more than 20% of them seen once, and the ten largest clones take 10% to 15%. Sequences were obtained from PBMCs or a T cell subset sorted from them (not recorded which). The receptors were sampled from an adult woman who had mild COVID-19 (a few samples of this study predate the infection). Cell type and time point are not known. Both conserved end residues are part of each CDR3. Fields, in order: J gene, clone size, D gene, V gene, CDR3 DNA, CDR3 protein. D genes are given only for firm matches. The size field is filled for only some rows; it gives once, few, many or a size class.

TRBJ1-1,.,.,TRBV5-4,TGTGCCAGCAACCCTGGTGGAGGGCGAGGGAACACTGAAGCTTTCTTT,CASNPGGGRGNTEAFF
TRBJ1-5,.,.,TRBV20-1,TGCAGTGCTAGCATCAACCAAGACCGTAATCAGCCCCAGCATTTT,CSASINQDRNQPQHF
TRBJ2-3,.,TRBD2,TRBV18,TGTGCCAGCTCACCCCTTGCTAGCGGGGGCGGCACAGATACGCAGTATTTT,CASSPLASGGGTDTQYF
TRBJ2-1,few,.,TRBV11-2,TGTGCCAGCAGCCTACATGACTATGAGCAGTTCTTC,CASSLHDYEQFF
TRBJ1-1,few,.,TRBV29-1,TGCAGCGTGCTAGAGCTGAACACTGAAGCTTTCTTT,CSVLELNTEAFF
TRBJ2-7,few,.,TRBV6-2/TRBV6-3,TGTGCCAGCAGAACTCAACGGCACCCCGCGCAGTACTTC,CASRTQRHPAQYF
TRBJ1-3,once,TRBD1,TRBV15,TGTGCCACCAGCAAAGGACAGGGACCTGGAAACACCATATATTTT,CATSKGQGPGNTIYF
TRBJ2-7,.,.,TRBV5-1,TGCGCCAGCAGCGGACTGCAGTTCGAGCAGTACTTC,CASSGLQFEQYF
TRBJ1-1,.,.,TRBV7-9,TGTGCCAGCAGCTCCCGGACCCTAGGCACTGAAGCTTTCTTT,CASSSRTLGTEAFF
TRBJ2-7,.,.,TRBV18,TGTGCCAGCTCACAGGGGACCCTCCCGGTCGAGCAGTACTTC,CASSQGTLPVEQYF
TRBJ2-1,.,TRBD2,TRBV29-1,TGCAGCGTTGAAGGTCTAGCGGCAAGCTCCTACAATGAGCAGTTCTTC,CSVEGLAASSYNEQFF
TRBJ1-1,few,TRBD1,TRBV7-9,TGTGCCAGCCTAGGGACAGGGAGTAACACTGAAGCTTTCTTT,CASLGTGSNTEAFF
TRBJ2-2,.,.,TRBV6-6,TGTGCCAGCAAAACCCGGGAACCCTTTACCGGGGAGCTGTTTTTT,CASKTREPFTGELFF
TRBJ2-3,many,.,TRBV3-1,TGTGCCAGCAGCCAAGAGAGGGATACGCAGTATTTT,CASSQERDTQYF
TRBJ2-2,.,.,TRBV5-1,TGCGCCAGCAGCTTAGGAGCTGTGAACACCGGGGAGCTGTTTTTT,CASSLGAVNTGELFF
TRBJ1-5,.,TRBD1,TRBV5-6,TGTGCCAGCGCCACAGGGGGTGAGCAGCCCCAGCATTTT,CASATGGEQPQHF
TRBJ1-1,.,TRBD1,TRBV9,TGTGCCAGCAGCGTGGGCGACAGGGTCCCGGTGAACACTGAAGCTTTCTTT,CASSVGDRVPVNTEAFF
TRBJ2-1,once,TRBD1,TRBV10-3,TGTGCCATCAGGTCGGCAGGGGGTTTAGGCAATGAGCAGTTCTTC,CAIRSAGGLGNEQFF
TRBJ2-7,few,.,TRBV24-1,TGTGCCACCAGTGATCCCAGGGGGAGGCCCTACGAGCAGTACTTC,CATSDPRGRPYEQYF
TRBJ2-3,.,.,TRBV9,TGTGCCAGCAGCGTACCTACTAGGGGCGGGGAAAGCACAGATACGCAGTATTTT,CASSVPTRGGESTDTQYF
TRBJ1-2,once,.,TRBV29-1,TGCAGCGTTGAAACAGACAACTATGGCTACACCTTC,CSVETDNYGYTF
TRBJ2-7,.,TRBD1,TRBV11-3,TGTGCCAGCGGCACTGGGACAGCGTACGAGCAGTACTTC,CASGTGTAYEQYF
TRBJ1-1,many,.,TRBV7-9,TGTGCCAGCAGCTTTCAGAACACTGAAGCTTTCTTT,CASSFQNTEAFF
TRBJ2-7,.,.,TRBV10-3,TGTGCCATCAGTGAGCCGGCCATAGCAAAGGGTGCCTACGAGCAGTACTTC,CAISEPAIAKGAYEQYF
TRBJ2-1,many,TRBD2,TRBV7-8,TGTGCCAGCAGCCCGGCCGGGACTAGGTACAATGAGCAGTTCTTC,CASSPAGTRYNEQFF
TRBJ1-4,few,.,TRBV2,TGTGCCAGCAGTGTGAGGGTAGCGAATGAAAAACTGTTTTTT,CASSVRVANEKLFF
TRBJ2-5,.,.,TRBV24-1,TGTGCCACCAGTAAGACAGCACCCGAAGAGACCCAGTACTTC,CATSKTAPEETQYF
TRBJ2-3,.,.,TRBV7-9,TGTGCCAGCAACACAGGAAACACAGATACGCAGTATTTT,CASNTGNTDTQYF